The rows below give T cell receptor beta chains drawn from one sample of a study of shared clonotypes between healthy human individuals. Sequenced by immunoSEQ multiplex PCR; TCRdb stores in-frame clones only, minus some. The sample contains 2 million to 2.5 million clones, 95% of which appear only once. Sequencing used naive CD4+ T cells sorted from blood. The receptors were sampled from a man aged 18 to 29 in good health. The CDR3 runs from the conserved cysteine through the conserved F or W. Fields, in order: J gene, V gene, D gene, clone size, CDR3 DNA, CDR3 protein. The D gene is left open where the match is weak. The size entry is marked missing in some rows and otherwise reads once, few, many or a size class.

j_call: TRBJ2-7; v_call: TRBV2; d_call: NA; clone_size: NA; cdr3_nt: TGTGCCAGCAGCGGGGAACAGACCTCGAGCACCTACGAGCAGTACTTC; cdr3_aa: CASSGEQTSSTYEQYF
j_call: TRBJ2-1; v_call: TRBV5-1; d_call: NA; clone_size: NA; cdr3_nt: TGCGCCAGCAGCTTGGCGGTCTCTTACAATGAGCAGTTCTTC; cdr3_aa: CASSLAVSYNEQFF
j_call: TRBJ1-5; v_call: TRBV7-2; d_call: NA; clone_size: NA; cdr3_nt: TGTGCCAGCAGCCGCCCCGCGGGCAGGGCCGGGAATCAGCCCCAGCATTTT; cdr3_aa: CASSRPAGRAGNQPQHF
j_call: TRBJ1-5; v_call: TRBV10-3; d_call: NA; clone_size: NA; cdr3_nt: TGTGCCATCAGTGCAACCAATCAGCCCCAGCATTTT; cdr3_aa: CAISATNQPQHF
j_call: TRBJ2-5; v_call: TRBV10-3; d_call: TRBD1; clone_size: NA; cdr3_nt: TGTGCCATCAGTGAGTCCGGACAGGGGGAGACCCAGTACTTC; cdr3_aa: CAISESGQGETQYF
j_call: TRBJ2-1; v_call: TRBV14; d_call: TRBD2; clone_size: NA; cdr3_nt: TGTGCCAGCAGCCGCCGGGACTACGACAATGAGCAGTTCTTC; cdr3_aa: CASSRRDYDNEQFF
j_call: TRBJ1-2; v_call: TRBV5-6; d_call: NA; clone_size: NA; cdr3_nt: TGTGCCAGCAGCTTAGTCGGGGCAGGTCCCTATGGCTACACCTTC; cdr3_aa: CASSLVGAGPYGYTF
j_call: TRBJ1-5; v_call: TRBV15; d_call: NA; clone_size: NA; cdr3_nt: TGTGCCACCAGCAGAGATCGGGCCTCTTATCAGCCCCAGCATTTT; cdr3_aa: CATSRDRASYQPQHF
j_call: TRBJ2-1; v_call: TRBV19; d_call: TRBD1; clone_size: once; cdr3_nt: TGTGCCAGTACGAAACAGGGGGCTTGGGGTGAGCAGTTCTTC; cdr3_aa: CASTKQGAWGEQFF
j_call: TRBJ1-2; v_call: TRBV4-1; d_call: NA; clone_size: NA; cdr3_nt: TGCGCCAGCAGCCAAGTCAGCCGAATACCCTACACCTTC; cdr3_aa: CASSQVSRIPYTF
j_call: TRBJ1-2; v_call: TRBV18; d_call: NA; clone_size: NA; cdr3_nt: TGTGCCAGCTCACCACCGTGGATTTGGGGTGGCTACACCTTC; cdr3_aa: CASSPPWIWGGYTF
j_call: TRBJ1-1; v_call: TRBV20-1; d_call: NA; clone_size: NA; cdr3_nt: TGCAGTGGGGGGGAGAACACTGAAGCTTTCTTT; cdr3_aa: CSGGENTEAFF
j_call: TRBJ2-7; v_call: TRBV6-5; d_call: NA; clone_size: once; cdr3_nt: TGTGCCAGCAGACAGGGAGGCTCCTACGAGCAGTACTTC; cdr3_aa: CASRQGGSYEQYF
j_call: TRBJ2-3; v_call: TRBV19; d_call: NA; clone_size: NA; cdr3_nt: TGTGCCAGTAGTATCGGGCATAGCACAGATACGCAGTATTTT; cdr3_aa: CASSIGHSTDTQYF
j_call: TRBJ2-6; v_call: TRBV2; d_call: NA; clone_size: once; cdr3_nt: TGTGCCAGCCATGGGGCCAACGTCCTGACTTTC; cdr3_aa: CASHGANVLTF
j_call: TRBJ2-3; v_call: TRBV19; d_call: TRBD1; clone_size: NA; cdr3_nt: TGTGCCTGTGGACAGGGAATACGGACAGATACGCAGTATTTT; cdr3_aa: CACGQGIRTDTQYF
j_call: TRBJ2-1; v_call: TRBV9; d_call: NA; clone_size: NA; cdr3_nt: TGTGCCAGCAGCGTAGCTGTCGGGGTCACCGCATGGAACAATGAGCAGTTCTTC; cdr3_aa: CASSVAVGVTAWNNEQFF
j_call: TRBJ1-5; v_call: TRBV28; d_call: TRBD1; clone_size: NA; cdr3_nt: TGTGCCAGCAGCCATTCAGGGGGAGGCAATCAGCCCCAGCATTTT; cdr3_aa: CASSHSGGGNQPQHF
j_call: TRBJ2-3; v_call: TRBV11-1; d_call: TRBD1; clone_size: NA; cdr3_nt: TGTGCCAGCAGCTCTAGACAGGGGGGGACAGATACGCAGTATTTT; cdr3_aa: CASSSRQGGTDTQYF
j_call: TRBJ2-5; v_call: TRBV5-1; d_call: TRBD1; clone_size: NA; cdr3_nt: TGCGCCAGCAGCCCCGGACAGGGAAAGACCCAGTACTTC; cdr3_aa: CASSPGQGKTQYF
j_call: TRBJ2-2; v_call: TRBV6-5; d_call: NA; clone_size: NA; cdr3_nt: TGTGCCAGCGGCCTGACTTACTCGGGGGAGCTGTTTTTT; cdr3_aa: CASGLTYSGELFF
j_call: TRBJ1-5; v_call: TRBV2; d_call: NA; clone_size: NA; cdr3_nt: TGTGCCAGCAGTGGAAGAAATCAGCCCCAGCATTTT; cdr3_aa: CASSGRNQPQHF
j_call: TRBJ2-7; v_call: TRBV19; d_call: TRBD2; clone_size: NA; cdr3_nt: TGTGCCAGTAGTATAGAACTAGCGGGGGCTACCTACGAGCAGTACTTC; cdr3_aa: CASSIELAGATYEQYF
j_call: TRBJ1-6; v_call: TRBV27; d_call: NA; clone_size: NA; cdr3_nt: TGTGCCAGCAGTACGGGGGGGTCAAATAATTCACCCCTCCACTTT; cdr3_aa: CASSTGGSNNSPLHF
j_call: TRBJ1-6; v_call: TRBV10-3; d_call: TRBD1; clone_size: NA; cdr3_nt: TGTGCCACCGGGACAGGGGCTAATTCACCCCTCCACTTT; cdr3_aa: CATGTGANSPLHF
j_call: TRBJ2-2; v_call: TRBV10-2; d_call: TRBD2; clone_size: NA; cdr3_nt: TGCGCCATCCATGGGGCCGCGGCTAGCGGCGTATTTACCGGGGAGCTGTTTTTT; cdr3_aa: CAIHGAAASGVFTGELFF
j_call: TRBJ2-5; v_call: TRBV6-1; d_call: NA; clone_size: once; cdr3_nt: TGTGCCAGCAGTTGGACAAAAGAGACCCAGTACTTC; cdr3_aa: CASSWTKETQYF
j_call: TRBJ2-2; v_call: TRBV2; d_call: NA; clone_size: NA; cdr3_nt: TGTGCCAGCAGTGAAGGCGTGGCCGGGGAGCTGTTTTTT; cdr3_aa: CASSEGVAGELFF
j_call: TRBJ2-5; v_call: TRBV28; d_call: NA; clone_size: NA; cdr3_nt: TGTGCCACTAACTATACGCCCCTGGGGGAGCAGTACTTC; cdr3_aa: CATNYTPLGEQYF
j_call: TRBJ1-5; v_call: TRBV10-3; d_call: NA; clone_size: NA; cdr3_nt: TGTGCCAGCGGGCTGGACAACAGCAATCAGCCCCAGCATTTT; cdr3_aa: CASGLDNSNQPQHF
j_call: TRBJ1-5; v_call: TRBV2; d_call: NA; clone_size: NA; cdr3_nt: TGTGCCAGCAGTGGAGCCGGGACAAACAATCAGCCCCAGCATTTT; cdr3_aa: CASSGAGTNNQPQHF
j_call: TRBJ1-4; v_call: TRBV7-9; d_call: NA; clone_size: NA; cdr3_nt: TGTGCCAGCAGCTTAAGATGGGGGGAAAAACTGTTTTTT; cdr3_aa: CASSLRWGEKLFF
j_call: TRBJ1-1; v_call: TRBV5-1; d_call: NA; clone_size: NA; cdr3_nt: TGCGCCAGCAGCTTGGAGGTACATACTGAAGCTTTCTTT; cdr3_aa: CASSLEVHTEAFF
j_call: TRBJ1-3; v_call: TRBV6-5; d_call: NA; clone_size: NA; cdr3_nt: TGTGCCAGCACCAAGGCCAGGGGCTCTGGAAACACCATATATTTT; cdr3_aa: CASTKARGSGNTIYF
j_call: TRBJ2-3; v_call: TRBV6-1; d_call: NA; clone_size: NA; cdr3_nt: TGTGCCAGTAGAGACAGGAGGAGGACAGATACGCAGTATTTT; cdr3_aa: CASRDRRRTDTQYF
j_call: TRBJ2-5; v_call: TRBV5-1; d_call: NA; clone_size: NA; cdr3_nt: TGCGCCAGCAGCTTGGGGAATTGGGACGAAGAGACCCAGTACTTC; cdr3_aa: CASSLGNWDEETQYF
j_call: TRBJ1-1; v_call: TRBV2; d_call: NA; clone_size: NA; cdr3_nt: TGTGCCAGCAGTGAAAGGGAGCAAAAAGCTTTCTTT; cdr3_aa: CASSEREQKAFF
j_call: TRBJ2-1; v_call: TRBV2; d_call: NA; clone_size: NA; cdr3_nt: TGTGCCAGCAGGCGGTCAGGGCTTGAGCAGTTCTTC; cdr3_aa: CASRRSGLEQFF
j_call: TRBJ2-1; v_call: TRBV7-9; d_call: TRBD2; clone_size: NA; cdr3_nt: TGTGCCAGCAGCTTGGGACTAGCCGGGCCTTACAATGAGCAGTTCTTC; cdr3_aa: CASSLGLAGPYNEQFF
j_call: TRBJ1-4; v_call: TRBV30; d_call: NA; clone_size: NA; cdr3_nt: TGTGCCTGGGGGGGCAACGAAAAACTGTTTTTT; cdr3_aa: CAWGGNEKLFF
j_call: TRBJ2-5; v_call: TRBV6-5; d_call: TRBD2; clone_size: NA; cdr3_nt: TGTGCCAGTGGCCCCGGGGGGGCCGGATTAAAGACCCAGTACTTC; cdr3_aa: CASGPGGAGLKTQYF
j_call: TRBJ2-1; v_call: TRBV7-8; d_call: NA; clone_size: NA; cdr3_nt: TGTGCCAGCAGCCCCGGGACAGAGCAGTTCTTC; cdr3_aa: CASSPGTEQFF
j_call: TRBJ2-2; v_call: TRBV6-6; d_call: NA; clone_size: NA; cdr3_nt: TGTGCCAGCAGCTCCACCACCGGGGAGCTGTTTTTT; cdr3_aa: CASSSTTGELFF
j_call: TRBJ1-5; v_call: TRBV7-9; d_call: TRBD1; clone_size: NA; cdr3_nt: TGTGCCAGCACTGCCGGACAGGGGGATCAGCCCCAGCATTTT; cdr3_aa: CASTAGQGDQPQHF
j_call: TRBJ2-5; v_call: TRBV9; d_call: NA; clone_size: NA; cdr3_nt: TGTGCCAGCAGCGGCCCTAGTGGGGCTAAACAAGAGACCCAGTACTTC; cdr3_aa: CASSGPSGAKQETQYF
j_call: TRBJ2-7; v_call: TRBV6-5; d_call: TRBD1; clone_size: NA; cdr3_nt: TGTGCCAGCAGGGGAACTGGACAGGGGGAATACGAGCAGTACTTC; cdr3_aa: CASRGTGQGEYEQYF
j_call: TRBJ2-1; v_call: TRBV2; d_call: TRBD2; clone_size: NA; cdr3_nt: TGTGCCAGCAGTGATGGATTGCGGGAGTTCCACAATGAGCAGTTCTTC; cdr3_aa: CASSDGLREFHNEQFF
j_call: TRBJ2-4; v_call: TRBV28; d_call: NA; clone_size: NA; cdr3_nt: TGTGCCAGCAGTACATTAGAGTATATGAACATTCAGTACTTC; cdr3_aa: CASSTLEYMNIQYF
j_call: TRBJ2-5; v_call: TRBV7-2; d_call: TRBD1; clone_size: once; cdr3_nt: TGTGCCAGCAGCCAGGACAGGGTCCAAGAGACCCAGTACTTC; cdr3_aa: CASSQDRVQETQYF
j_call: TRBJ1-1; v_call: TRBV28; d_call: NA; clone_size: NA; cdr3_nt: TGTGCCAGCAGTTTCCAGACCAGGGGTTCGACTGAAGCTTTCTTT; cdr3_aa: CASSFQTRGSTEAFF
j_call: TRBJ2-3; v_call: TRBV7-8; d_call: NA; clone_size: NA; cdr3_nt: TGTGCCAGCAGCCCCGGAAGAAGGGGCACAGATACGCAGTATTTT; cdr3_aa: CASSPGRRGTDTQYF
j_call: TRBJ1-1; v_call: TRBV27; d_call: TRBD1; clone_size: NA; cdr3_nt: TGTGCCAGCAGTTCCGACAGGGCGATGAACACTGAAGCTTTCTTT; cdr3_aa: CASSSDRAMNTEAFF
j_call: TRBJ2-3; v_call: TRBV19; d_call: TRBD2; clone_size: once; cdr3_nt: TGTGCCAGTAGTCTAGCGGGAGATGCAGATACGCAGTATTTT; cdr3_aa: CASSLAGDADTQYF
j_call: TRBJ2-1; v_call: TRBV7-2; d_call: NA; clone_size: NA; cdr3_nt: TGTGCCAGCAGCCCCGAGCCGGCAGCGGGCCTTGAGCAGTTCTTC; cdr3_aa: CASSPEPAAGLEQFF
j_call: TRBJ2-5; v_call: TRBV7-8; d_call: NA; clone_size: NA; cdr3_nt: TGTGCCAGCAGCTTAGGTGGGGGCGCTGGGGAGACCCAGTACTTC; cdr3_aa: CASSLGGGAGETQYF
j_call: TRBJ1-5; v_call: TRBV7-2; d_call: TRBD1; clone_size: once; cdr3_nt: TGTGCCAGCAGCTTATACAGGGGCTACAATCAGCCCCAGCATTTT; cdr3_aa: CASSLYRGYNQPQHF
j_call: TRBJ2-7; v_call: TRBV30; d_call: NA; clone_size: once; cdr3_nt: TGTGCCTGGAGTCGCGATGGGGAGCAGTACTTC; cdr3_aa: CAWSRDGEQYF
j_call: TRBJ2-3; v_call: TRBV9; d_call: NA; clone_size: NA; cdr3_nt: TGTGCCAGCAGCGTAATTTCTGCAGGGACAGATACGCAGTATTTT; cdr3_aa: CASSVISAGTDTQYF